Sequencing of this T cell receptor beta chain was carried out in a study of vaccination effects on CD4 cells after COVID-19. This clone has just a few counts. Antigen specificity is unknown. The CDR3 spans 15 residues. The germline V and J ends were trimmed by 5 bases and 7 bases, with 18 bases remaining between them. Germline CDR1 and CDR2: MNHEY and SMNVEV (reference sequence). The protocol was immunoSEQ multiplex PCR, while the TCRdb copy is restricted to in-frame clones and leaves out a portion. The table includes roughly 19,000 clones, around three quarters detected once. Sequencing was preceded by expansion of antigen-specific CD4+ T cells with viral peptide pools in the ViraFEST assay. When 10 to 11 days of culture had elapsed, CD4+ T cells were isolated. Previously uninfected by SARS-CoV-2, the vaccine recipients also showed negative nucleocapsid antibodies.

The receptor was isolated from a human donor who received a COVID-19 vaccine. This chain connects TRBV27 to TRBJ1-5, with unresolved D. The sequenced sample was CD4+ T cells from PBMCs cultured with HCoV-NL63 spike peptides, obtained before COVID-19 vaccination. CDR3 loop: CASSPGRIPGQPQHF. The CDR3 bases are TGTGCCAGCAGTCCCGGACGGATCCCCGGGCAGCCCCAGCATTTT.